By sample fraction, the clone carrying this T cell receptor (beta chain) is large. These data are taken from a study of tumor-infiltrating lymphocytes in primary liver carcinoma. CDR1 is SGHAT and CDR2 is FQNNGV in the germline V gene. V was clipped by 5 bases and J by 2 bases, with 11 bases between them. CDR3 length: 14 amino acids. Starting material of 450 to 500 ng total RNA yielded TCR beta cDNA via a constant-region primer. Amplification in three nested multiplex PCR rounds with slightly modified ARM-PCR gave rise to TCR beta libraries. TRBV1-TRBV30 forward and Cbeta reverse primers drove the first two roughly 10-cycle rounds. TCRdb reprocessed the multiplex PCR reads with MiXCR, giving one entry per CDR3 protein. The sample has roughly 49,000 distinct CDR3 sequences; around 77% are singletons. The approximately 17-32 mg bulk tissue piece was not sorted before simultaneous RNA and DNA extraction.

The sequence was obtained from a man in his forties or fifties with primary liver carcinoma and hepatitis B virus infection. The sequencing input was liver tumor tissue from sampling region 5. Subset given: tumor region T5, tumor centre. The chain carries TRBV11-2 and TRBJ2-3, with no clear D. CDR3: CASSPQDATDTQYF. The CDR3, as DNA: TGTGCCAGCAGCCCCCAGGACGCCACAGATACGCAGTATTTT.